These 15 T cell receptor beta chains were sequenced from one sample in a study of blood T cells in healthy people across ages. Primed by a sample-barcoded 5' primer and a J-beta primer mix, a second PCR proceeded for about 6 to 11 cycles. TCRdb reprocessed the 5' RACE reads with MiXCR, giving one entry per CDR3 protein. The data hold roughly 680,000 distinct CDR3 sequences, with approximately 52% observed a single time. Sequenced: blood. These receptors originate from a woman aged 80 or over in good health.

There are a few counts of this clonotype. A much larger clone lies one base from this, so it may be a read error. The rearrangement joins TRBV5-1 to TRBJ2-5; 7 nucleotides line up with TRBD2. CDR1 SGHRS and CDR2 YFSETQ come from the germline V gene. Germline trimming cut 0 bases from V and 11 bases from J; bases unmatched to any gene: 13. The length of the CDR3 is 15 residues. The CDR3, as DNA: TGCGCCAGCAGCTTGGGAGCGGAACCGGGGGGTGAGCAGTACTTC. This gives the protein CASSLGAEPGGEQYF.

The sample holds many counts of this clonotype. The genes are TRBV5-1 and TRBJ1-5, with unresolved D. The CDR3 has 15 amino acids. Trimming cost V 4 bases and J 3 bases, with 14 bases left between them. In germline, CDR1 is SGHRS, CDR2 YFSETQ. The CDR3 region has the DNA TGCGCCAGCAGCGAACAAGGTGGGGACAATCAGCCCCAGCATTTT. Its translation: CASSEQGGDNQPQHF.

The chain joins TRBV25-1 to TRBJ1-4; no clear D. The CDR3 sequence is 15 residues long. Germline CDR1 reads MGHDK; CDR2 reads SYGVNS. V lost 4 bases, J lost 5 bases, and 14 bases lay in between. The CDR3 sequence: CASSGSTRQNEKLFF. The CDR3 DNA sequence: TGTGCCAGCAGTGGATCCACCCGACAAAATGAAAAACTGTTTTTT. Full variable domain (rest looked up from reference TRBV25-1 and TRBJ1-4): EADIYQTPRYLVIGTGKKITLECSQTMGHDKMYWYQQDPGMELHLIHYSYGVNSTEKGDLSSESTVSRIRTEHFPLTLESARPSHTSQYLCASSGSTRQNEKLFFGSGTQLSVL.

The chain has TRBV20-1 and TRBJ2-7; D remains ambiguous. Trimming shortened V by 0 bases and J by 2 bases, and 14 bases separated the two germline ends. The CDR3 contains 15 residues. Germline values: CDR1 DFQATT, CDR2 SNEGSKA (reference sequence). This CDR3 is CSAREVGGSTYEQYF. The CDR3 DNA sequence: TGCAGTGCTAGAGAAGTCGGCGGCTCTACCTACGAGCAGTACTTC.

V gene TRBV9 combines with J gene TRBJ2-3; 13 nucleotides agree with TRBD2. The CDR3 length is 14 residues. V gave up 10 bases and J gave up 4 bases; unmatched junction bases: 6. The V gene's germline CDR1 is SGDLS and CDR2 YYNGEE. As DNA, the CDR3 is TGTGCCTCCACTAGCGGGAGGGTGGCAGATACGCAGTATTTT. It is translated as CASTSGRVADTQYF.

This clonotype showed up just a few times. CDR3 sequence: CASSFPREQFF. The CDR3 bases are TGTGCCAGCAGCTTTCCCCGGGAGCAGTTCTTC. The chain is built from TRBV7-2 and TRBJ2-1; D gene uncertain. The length of the CDR3 is 11 residues. Germline assignment: CDR1 SGHTA and CDR2 FQGNSA. Deletions cut 3 bases from V and 10 bases from J, with 7 bases between.

The chain carries TRBV25-1 and TRBJ1-1; D is ambiguous. The CDR3 is 13 amino acids. The V end was cut by 6 bases, the J end by 1 base, with 9 bases between. CDR1 and CDR2 (germline): MGHDK, SYGVNS. Written as DNA, the CDR3 is TGTGCCAGCAGGGGCATAGGGAACACTGAAGCTTTCTTT. Amino acids: CASRGIGNTEAFF.

This rearrangement joins TRBV7-9 to TRBJ2-7, with unresolved D. The better agreement between TRBJ2-5 and the DNA end casts doubt on the J call. Germline V gene data show CDR1 as SEHNR and CDR2 as FQNEAQ (reference sequence). The CDR3 covers 13 residues. CDR3 sequence reads: CASSTAGRQTQYF. As DNA, the CDR3 is TGTGCCAGCAGCACGGCCGGGCGTCAGACCCAGTACTTC.

This clonotype was observed a handful of times. The chain joins TRBV11-2 to TRBJ2-2; perhaps D is TRBD1 or TRBD2 (5 bases each). The CDR3 contains 15 residues. Germline V gene lookup returns CDR1 SGHAT and CDR2 FQNNGV. Trimming removed 2 bases at V and 5 bases at J, with 12 bases between. The CDR3 region is CASSLNAWGTGELFF. CDR3 nucleotides: TGTGCCAGCAGCTTAAATGCATGGGGGACCGGGGAGCTGTTTTTT.

This chain connects TRBV10-3 to TRBJ2-2; tentatively, D is TRBD2 (5 bases). The germline gives CDR1 ENHRY, CDR2 SYGVKD. The length of the CDR3 is 13 residues. The ends were cut back, 3 bases at V and 6 bases at J, with 8 bases in the middle. As DNA, the CDR3 is TGTGCCATCAGTGACGGGGAGCCCGGGGAGCTGTTTTTT. This codes for CAISDGEPGELFF.

The genes are TRBV6-1 and TRBJ2-4, with 10 positions matching TRBD1. Germline V lookup: CDR1 MNHNS, CDR2 SASEGT. The CDR3 is 14 residues long. After removal of 6 bases from V and 13 bases from J, the junction contained 12 bases not matched to a gene. CDR3 protein: CASSPGTGARGQYF. The CDR3 DNA reads TGTGCCAGCAGCCCCGGGACAGGGGCTCGCGGGCAGTACTTC.

Points on this clonotype: Its ends do not fully match the called genes, so a read error is possible. The chain recombines TRBV11-2 with TRBJ2-1; TRBD1 matches 8 bases. This CDR3 region has 15 residues. The germline V gene encodes CDR1 SGHAT and CDR2 FQNNGV. The CDR3 region has the DNA TGTGCCAGCAGCTTAGATGGCAGGGGGCACAATGGGCAGTTCTTC. Translated, it gives CASSLDGRGHNGQFF.

CDR3 amino acids: CASSSSGVGQETQYF. In DNA form, the CDR3 reads TGTGCCAGCAGCTCTAGCGGGGTAGGCCAAGAGACCCAGTACTTC. This chain connects TRBV28 to TRBJ2-7, with 9 bases lining up with TRBD2. The J call is in doubt because the DNA end fits TRBJ2-5 better. Germline V gene sequence: CDR1 MDHEN, CDR2 SYDVKM. The length of the CDR3 is 15 residues.

J is TRBJ2-7 and V is TRBV20-1, with D possibly being TRBD2 (6 bases). This CDR3 is 13 amino acids long. Germline loops: CDR1 DFQATT, CDR2 SNEGSKA (reference sequence). With 8 bases removed from V and 4 bases from J, the gap between germline ends came to 18 bases. CDR3 loop: CSTTGLPSYEQYF. CDR3 DNA: TGCAGTACTACGGGACTCCCTTCGTACGAGCAGTACTTC.

Concerning this clonotype itself: With a much larger clone just one base away, this may be a read error. The chain is built from TRBV18 and TRBJ2-5; D is undetermined. CDR3 length: 15 residues. With 4 bases removed from V and 0 bases from J, the gap between germline ends came to 12 bases. Germline lookup yields CDR1 KGHSH and CDR2 LQKENI. The CDR3 reads CASSLLTRNQETQYF. DNA for the CDR3: TGTGCCAGCTCACTTTTGACAAGGAACCAAGAGACCCAGTACTTC.